This T cell receptor (beta chain) was sequenced in a study of T cells in Graves' hyperthyroidism and ophthalmopathy. The V end was cut by 0 bases, the J end by 1 base, with 6 bases between. The CDR3 is 14 amino acids. CDR1 and CDR2 from the germline V gene are MDHEN and SYDVKM. Amplification of TCR beta CDR3 regions used RNA as the template. In the first-round RT-PCR of the TCR CDR3, the HTBI primer set was used. A single record per CDR3 protein comes from TCRdb applying MiXCR to the multiplex PCR reads. The data contain under 450,000 distinct CDR3 sequences, around 16% of them singletons. Study findings and constraints: Clonotypes that were expanded in thyroid above 0.001 mostly appeared in blood too.

Graves' hyperthyroidism showing no ophthalmopathy progression within 18 months was considered stable. There are many counts of this clonotype. Its target is unknown. The clonotype comes from a woman aged 18-35 years with Graves' hyperthyroidism. The chain links TRBV28 to TRBJ1-1; D gene uncertain. Material for sequencing was blood. This chain's CDR3 is CASSLWAENTEAFF. CDR3 DNA sequence: TGTGCCAGCAGTTTATGGGCGGAGAACACTGAAGCTTTCTTT.